The 13 T cell receptor beta chains below all came from one sample that was sequenced in a study of T cells expressing NK-cell markers. TCRdb re-analyzed the 5' RACE reads; it lists each CDR3 protein once, without DNA. The sample totals over 350,000 distinct CDR3 sequences. Sequences were obtained from blood T cells: a sorted CD56 or NKG2C T cell subset, CD4+ or CD8+ T cells, or bulk PBMC T cells (not recorded which). The receptors stem from a woman between 50 and 59 years old in good health.

This chain connects TRBV6-5 to TRBJ2-7; there is no DNA to check the TCRdb D call of TRBD2. The CDR3 spans 13 residues. Germline loops: CDR1 MNHEY, CDR2 SVGAGI. The CDR3 is CASSYGTGGEQYF.

V usage is TRBV4-1 and J usage is TRBJ2-3. Germline V gene sequence: CDR1 MGHRA, CDR2 YSYEKL. The CDR3 has 14 amino acids. Here the CDR3 reads CASSQGSASDTQYF.

V gene TRBV9 combines with J gene TRBJ2-1; TCRdb lists TRBD1, though no DNA is available to test this call. The CDR3 is 15 amino acids. Per the germline V gene, CDR1 is SGDLS and CDR2 is YYNGEE. CDR3 residues: CASSDRTGGSHEQFF.

This CDR3 is CASSQDLGEEQFF. The V gene is TRBV14, the J gene TRBJ2-1. The CDR3 consists of 13 residues. Looked up from germline, CDR1 is SGHDN and CDR2 is FVKESK.

The V and J genes are TRBV24-1 and TRBJ2-5. Germline-derived CDR1 and CDR2 are KGHDR and SFDVKD. This CDR3 spans 15 amino acids. CDR3 amino acids: CATSDTHRVQETQYF.

The gene calls are TRBV7-2 and TRBJ2-6; TCRdb gives TRBD1 as the D gene, but with no DNA this cannot be confirmed. CDR1 and CDR2 from the germline V gene are SGHTA and FQGNSA. The CDR3 length is 18 residues. The CDR3 region is CASSLLRGTVAGANVLTF.

The CDR3 is CSVGTGAKPGAFF. This chain links TRBV29-1 with TRBJ1-1; the D gene TCRdb calls, TRBD1, cannot be checked with no DNA. Germline V gene lookup returns CDR1 SQVTM and CDR2 ANQGSEA. The CDR3 contains 13 residues. The full variable domain, its missing parts supplied by reference TRBV29-1 and TRBJ1-1, is SAVISQKPSRDICQRGTSLTIQCQVDSQVTMMFWYRQQPGQSLTLIATANQGSEATYESGFVIDKFPISRPNLTFSTLTVSNMSPEDSSIYLCSVGTGAKPGAFFGQGTRLTVV.

The chain couples TRBV7-8 to TRBJ2-1; the TRBD1 assignment by TCRdb is unverifiable without DNA. The CDR3 spans 12 residues. The germline gives CDR1 SGHVS, CDR2 FQNEAQ. CDR3 protein: CASSSRDRLQFF.

The chain employs TRBV5-1 and TRBJ1-2; lacking DNA, the TRBD1 call made by TCRdb goes unchecked. Per germline, CDR1 SGHRS and CDR2 YFSETQ. This CDR3 has 17 residues. The CDR3 sequence: CASSSPHTGTGNNGYTF. Full variable domain (remainder filled in from reference TRBV5-1 and TRBJ1-2): KAGVTQTPRYLIKTRGQQVTLSCSPISGHRSVSWYQQTPGQGLQFLFEYFSETQRNKGNFPGRFSGRQFSNSRSEMNVSTLELGDSALYLCASSSPHTGTGNNGYTFGSGTRLTVV.

The rearrangement uses TRBV5-1 and TRBJ1-1; TCRdb indicates TRBD1, and absent DNA this call remains unverified. Germline-derived CDR1 and CDR2 are SGHRS and YFSETQ. The CDR3 totals 14 residues. The CDR3 sequence is CASSLEGLGTEAFF.

The chain uses TRBV28 and TRBJ1-2. Germline values: CDR1 MDHEN, CDR2 SYDVKM. The CDR3 is 14 amino acids. CDR3 residues: CASSTPWGGYGYTF.

This chain connects TRBV6-5 to TRBJ1-4. This CDR3 is built from 14 residues. Per the germline V gene, CDR1 is MNHEY and CDR2 is SVGAGI. The CDR3 region is CASSYSLGFQKLFF.

The chain carries TRBV3-1 and TRBJ2-3. The CDR3 runs to 14 residues. Germline-derived CDR1 and CDR2 are LGHDT and YNNKEL (reference sequence). CDR3: CASTTGGSADTQYF.